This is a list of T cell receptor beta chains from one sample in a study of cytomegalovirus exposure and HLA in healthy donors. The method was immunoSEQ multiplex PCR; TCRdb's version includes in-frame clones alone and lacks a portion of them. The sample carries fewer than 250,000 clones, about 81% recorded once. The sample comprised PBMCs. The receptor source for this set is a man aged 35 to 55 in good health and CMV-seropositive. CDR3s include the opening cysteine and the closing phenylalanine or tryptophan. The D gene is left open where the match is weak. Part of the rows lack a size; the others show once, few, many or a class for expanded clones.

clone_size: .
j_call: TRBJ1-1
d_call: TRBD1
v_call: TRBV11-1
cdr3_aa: CASSLAGQLMNTEAFF
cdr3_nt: TGTGCCAGCAGCTTAGCGGGACAGCTCATGAACACTGAAGCTTTCTTT

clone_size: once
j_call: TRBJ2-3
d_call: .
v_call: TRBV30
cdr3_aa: CAWGRRITDTQYF
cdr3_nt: TGTGCCTGGGGTCGGCGGATTACAGATACGCAGTATTTT

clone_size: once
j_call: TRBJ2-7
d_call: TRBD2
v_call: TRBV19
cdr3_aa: CASSTTSAYEQYF
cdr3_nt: TGTGCCAGTAGTACAACTAGCGCCTACGAGCAGTACTTC

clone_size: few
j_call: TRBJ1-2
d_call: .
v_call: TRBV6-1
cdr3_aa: CASSEGAPIDSSGYTF
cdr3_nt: TGTGCCAGCAGTGAAGGAGCCCCGATTGACAGTTCGGGCTACACCTTC

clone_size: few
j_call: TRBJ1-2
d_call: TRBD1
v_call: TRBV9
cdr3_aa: CASSVATGGYGYTF
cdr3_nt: TGTGCCAGCAGCGTAGCCACAGGGGGATATGGCTACACCTTC

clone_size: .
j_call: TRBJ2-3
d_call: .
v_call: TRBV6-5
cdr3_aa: CASSYSFVNTQYF
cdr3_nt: TGTGCCAGCAGTTACTCATTTGTAAATACGCAGTATTTT

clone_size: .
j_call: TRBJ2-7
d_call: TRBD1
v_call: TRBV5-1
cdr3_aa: CASSLGGRDRVSYEQYF
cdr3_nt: TGCGCCAGCAGCTTGGGGGGGAGAGACAGGGTATCCTACGAGCAGTACTTC

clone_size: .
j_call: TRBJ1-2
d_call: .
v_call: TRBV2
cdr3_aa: CASRSGGQVYGYTF
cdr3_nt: TGTGCCAGCAGGTCGGGAGGACAAGTCTATGGCTACACCTTC

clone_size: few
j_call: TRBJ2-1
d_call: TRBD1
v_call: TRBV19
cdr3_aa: CASSIIGTGNEQFF
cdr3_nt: TGTGCCAGTAGTATAATAGGGACAGGGAATGAGCAGTTCTTC

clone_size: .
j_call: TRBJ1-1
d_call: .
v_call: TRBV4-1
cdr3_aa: CASSQVPSPEAFF
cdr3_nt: TGCGCCAGCAGCCAAGTCCCGTCCCCTGAAGCTTTCTTT

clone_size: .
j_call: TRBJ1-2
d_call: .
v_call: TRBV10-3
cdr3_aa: CAISESGGNYGYTF
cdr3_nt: TGTGCCATCAGTGAGTCGGGGGGGAACTATGGCTACACCTTC

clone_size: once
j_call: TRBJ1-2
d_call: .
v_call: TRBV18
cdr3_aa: CASSPPTRGYGYTF
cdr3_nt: TGTGCCAGCTCACCCCCGACACGGGGCTATGGCTACACCTTC

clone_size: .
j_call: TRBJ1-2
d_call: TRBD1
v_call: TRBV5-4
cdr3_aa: CASSTGTGDYGYTF
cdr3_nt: TGTGCCAGCAGCACCGGGACAGGGGACTATGGCTACACCTTC

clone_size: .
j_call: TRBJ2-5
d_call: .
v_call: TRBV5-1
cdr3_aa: CASSPDPNGEETQYF
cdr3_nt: TGCGCCAGCAGCCCGGATCCCAACGGGGAAGAGACCCAGTACTTC

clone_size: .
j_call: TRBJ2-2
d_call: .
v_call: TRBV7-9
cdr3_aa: CASSLDSPGELFF
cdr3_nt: TGTGCCAGCAGCTTAGATAGCCCCGGGGAGCTGTTTTTT

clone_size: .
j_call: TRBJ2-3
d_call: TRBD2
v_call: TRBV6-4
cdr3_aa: CASSENPRLAGDRDTQYF
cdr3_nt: TGTGCCAGCAGTGAAAACCCCCGACTAGCGGGAGATCGAGATACGCAGTATTTT

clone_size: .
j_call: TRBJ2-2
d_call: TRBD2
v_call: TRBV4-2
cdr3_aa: CASSQSLAANTGELFF
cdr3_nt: TGTGCCAGCAGCCAGTCTCTAGCGGCCAACACCGGGGAGCTGTTTTTT

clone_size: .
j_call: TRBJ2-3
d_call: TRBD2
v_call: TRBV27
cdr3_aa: CASGPGLAGEVRTDTQYF
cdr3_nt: TGTGCCAGCGGCCCGGGACTAGCGGGAGAGGTCCGCACAGATACGCAGTATTTT

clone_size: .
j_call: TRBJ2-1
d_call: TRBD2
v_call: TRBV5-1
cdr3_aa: CASSLASPTGGPDNEQFF
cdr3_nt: TGCGCCAGCAGCTTGGCCAGTCCGACGGGAGGGCCGGACAATGAGCAGTTCTTC

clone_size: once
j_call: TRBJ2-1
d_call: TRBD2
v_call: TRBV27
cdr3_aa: CASSRSGNEQFF
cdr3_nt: TGTGCCAGCAGCCGTAGCGGGAATGAGCAGTTCTTC

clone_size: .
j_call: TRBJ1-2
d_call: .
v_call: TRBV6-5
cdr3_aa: CASSYSDRSNYGYTF
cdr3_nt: TGTGCCAGCAGTTACTCGGACAGATCTAACTATGGCTACACCTTC

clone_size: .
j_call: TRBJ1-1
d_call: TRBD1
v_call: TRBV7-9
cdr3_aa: CASSSLLGQGISEAFF
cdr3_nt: TGTGCCAGCAGCTCCCTTCTTGGACAGGGGATCTCTGAAGCTTTCTTT

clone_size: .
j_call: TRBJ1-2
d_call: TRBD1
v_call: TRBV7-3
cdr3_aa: CASSLDRGRAYGYTF
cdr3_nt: TGTGCCAGCAGCTTAGATAGGGGGCGGGCATATGGCTACACCTTC

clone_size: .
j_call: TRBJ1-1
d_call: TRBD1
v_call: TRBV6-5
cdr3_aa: CASSGTVSLNTEAFF
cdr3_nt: TGTGCCAGCAGTGGGACAGTAAGTCTGAACACTGAAGCTTTCTTT

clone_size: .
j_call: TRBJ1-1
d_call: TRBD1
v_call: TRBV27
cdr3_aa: CASSLSGTGTSVMNTEAFF
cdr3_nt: TGTGCCAGCAGTTTATCTGGGACAGGGACTAGCGTAATGAACACTGAAGCTTTCTTT

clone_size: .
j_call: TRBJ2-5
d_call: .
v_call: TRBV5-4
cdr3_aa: CASSLGGGYQETQYF
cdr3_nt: TGTGCCAGCAGCTTGGGGGGGGGCTACCAAGAGACCCAGTACTTC

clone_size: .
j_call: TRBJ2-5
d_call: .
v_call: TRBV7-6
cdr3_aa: CASSLIFNAGPVQETQYF
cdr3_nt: TGTGCCAGCAGCTTAATTTTCAACGCAGGGCCGGTCCAAGAGACCCAGTACTTC

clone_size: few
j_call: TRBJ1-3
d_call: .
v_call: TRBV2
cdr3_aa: CASQADLGNTIYF
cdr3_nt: TGTGCCAGCCAGGCCGACCTCGGAAACACCATATATTTT

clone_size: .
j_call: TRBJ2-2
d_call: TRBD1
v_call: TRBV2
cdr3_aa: CASSEVGQGTGELFF
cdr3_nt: TGTGCCAGCAGTGAAGTGGGACAGGGGACCGGGGAGCTGTTTTTT

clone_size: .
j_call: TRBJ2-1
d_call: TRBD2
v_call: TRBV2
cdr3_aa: CASSQEGGPGEQFF
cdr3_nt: TGTGCCAGCAGTCAGGAGGGAGGGCCAGGGGAGCAGTTCTTC

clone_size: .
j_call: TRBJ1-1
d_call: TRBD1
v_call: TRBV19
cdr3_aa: CASETPGGFNTEAFF
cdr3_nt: TGTGCCAGCGAGACTCCAGGGGGTTTCAACACTGAAGCTTTCTTT

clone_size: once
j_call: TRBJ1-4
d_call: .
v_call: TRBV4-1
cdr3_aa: CASSQDLTEEKLFF
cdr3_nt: TGCGCCAGCAGCCAAGATCTAACAGAGGAAAAACTGTTTTTT

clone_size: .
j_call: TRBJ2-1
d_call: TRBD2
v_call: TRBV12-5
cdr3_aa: CASAYGLAGSEQFF
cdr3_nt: TGTGCTAGTGCCTACGGACTAGCGGGAAGTGAGCAGTTCTTC

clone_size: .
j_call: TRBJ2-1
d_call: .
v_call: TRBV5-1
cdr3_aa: CASSQQGSSYNEQFF
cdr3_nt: TGCGCCAGCAGCCAACAGGGTAGCTCCTACAATGAGCAGTTCTTC

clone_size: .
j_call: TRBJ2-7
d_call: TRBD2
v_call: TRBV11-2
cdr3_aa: CASSPLAGGSEQYF
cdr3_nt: TGTGCCAGCAGCCCCCTCGCGGGGGGCAGCGAGCAGTACTTC

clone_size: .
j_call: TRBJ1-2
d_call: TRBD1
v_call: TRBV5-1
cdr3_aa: CASSTPGGLYGYTF
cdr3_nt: TGCGCCAGCAGCACCCCAGGGGGGCTTTATGGCTACACCTTC

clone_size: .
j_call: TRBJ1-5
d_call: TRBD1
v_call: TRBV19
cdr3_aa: CASSSGQYSNQPQHF
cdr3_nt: TGTGCCAGTAGCTCGGGACAGTATAGCAATCAGCCCCAGCATTTT

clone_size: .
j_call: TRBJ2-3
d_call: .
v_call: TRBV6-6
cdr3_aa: CASSYLGPSTDTQYF
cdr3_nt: TGTGCCAGCAGTTACTTGGGCCCTAGCACAGATACGCAGTATTTT

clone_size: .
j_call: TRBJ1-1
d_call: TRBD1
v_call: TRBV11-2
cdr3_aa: CASFPLGQVNTEAFF
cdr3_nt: TGTGCCAGCTTCCCCCTCGGACAGGTGAACACTGAAGCTTTCTTT

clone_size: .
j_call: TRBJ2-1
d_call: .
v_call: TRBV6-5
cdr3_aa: CASSYLGLADNEQFF
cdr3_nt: TGTGCCAGCAGTTACCTCGGACTGGCCGACAATGAGCAGTTCTTC

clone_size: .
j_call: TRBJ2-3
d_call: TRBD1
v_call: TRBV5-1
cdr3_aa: CASRLTGTGVDTQYF
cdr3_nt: TGCGCCAGCAGATTGACCGGGACAGGGGTAGATACGCAGTATTTT

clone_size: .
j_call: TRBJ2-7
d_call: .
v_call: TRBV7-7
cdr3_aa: CASSLDENEQYF
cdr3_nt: TGTGCTAGCAGCTTAGATGAGAACGAGCAGTACTTC